This T cell receptor beta chain was observed in a study of CD8+CD57+ T cells in acquired aplastic anemia. Study information: The sorted CD4+ and CD8+ cells yielded an average around 3.4 ug of DNA. Whole-study results and caveats: Patients and controls had in common approximately 30 CD8+ CDR3 sequences.

Selection for sequencing was limited to patients who had shown CD8+CD57+ cell expansion by flow cytometry. As concerns this clonotype: Its antigen remains unidentified.

For CDR3 and TCR beta VDJ profiling, genomic DNA was the template used. TCRdb ran MiXCR on the reads and lists one entry per CDR3 protein. The sample contains hundreds of thousands of distinct CDR3 sequences, less than 35% of which appear only once. In germline, CDR1 is SGHVS, CDR2 FQNEAQ. V was shortened by 6 bases and J by 0 bases, with 12 bases between the two germline ends. The CDR3 is 15 residues long. The receptor was isolated from a human donor with aplastic anemia. Material: sorted CD4+, CD8+, or CD8+CD57+ T cells (not recorded which) from PBMCs. This chain connects TRBV7-8 to TRBJ1-5; D is unclear. The CDR3 DNA is TGTGCCAGCAGTTTATCTGGGTATAGCAATCAGCCCCAGCATTTT. It specifies CASSLSGYSNQPQHF.